This T cell receptor beta chain appears in the sequencing data of a study of blood T cell repertoires in COVID-19. Overall study: The United States, Italy and Spain were the sources of the acute and convalescent COVID-19 samples. Sample material is recorded as cDNA or gDNA derived from T cells, B-cell-depleted T cells, or PBMCs.

V shed 2 bases and J shed 2 bases, with 6 bases lying between them. The length of the CDR3 is 13 residues. Per the germline V gene, CDR1 is KGHSH and CDR2 is LQKENI. In the authors' methods: Estimates of nucleated cell counts were drawn from the amplification of reference gene primers. The repertoire was sequenced with immunoSEQ multiplex PCR; TCRdb's copy has only in-frame clones and lacks some. V and J calls and clone size are copied from that table; D and trimming were computed from the DNA. The sample shows approximately 150,000 clones, around 84% of them seen only once. The J gene is TRBJ2-5, the V gene TRBV18; D gene ambiguous. The specimen was peripheral blood. This receptor was obtained from a human donor in a cohort sampled during active COVID-19. In DNA, the CDR3 is TGTGCCAGCTCACCAGCAGGTCAAGAGACCCAGTACTTC. It specifies CASSPAGQETQYF.